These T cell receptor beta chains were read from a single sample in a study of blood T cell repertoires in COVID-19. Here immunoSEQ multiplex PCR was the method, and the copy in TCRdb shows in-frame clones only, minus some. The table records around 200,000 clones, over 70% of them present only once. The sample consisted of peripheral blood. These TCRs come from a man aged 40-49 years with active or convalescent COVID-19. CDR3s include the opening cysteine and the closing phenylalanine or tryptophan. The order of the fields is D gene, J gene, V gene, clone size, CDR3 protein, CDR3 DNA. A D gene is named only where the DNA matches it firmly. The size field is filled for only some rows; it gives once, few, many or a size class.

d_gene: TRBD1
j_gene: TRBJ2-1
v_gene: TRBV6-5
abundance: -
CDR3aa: CASSYSSRGLYNEQFF
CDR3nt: TGTGCCAGCAGTTACTCGTCCAGGGGGCTCTACAATGAGCAGTTCTTC

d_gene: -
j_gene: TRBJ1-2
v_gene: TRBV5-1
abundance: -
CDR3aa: CASSSDPYRGYGYTF
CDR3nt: TGCGCCAGCAGCTCCGACCCCTACCGCGGCTATGGCTACACCTTC

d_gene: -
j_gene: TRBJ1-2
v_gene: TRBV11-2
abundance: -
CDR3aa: CASSLDHTGNGYTF
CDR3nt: TGTGCCAGCAGCTTAGATCACACCGGGAACGGCTACACCTTC

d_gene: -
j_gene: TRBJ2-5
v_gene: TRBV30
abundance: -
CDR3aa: CAWSPGLVETQYF
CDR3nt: TGTGCCTGGAGTCCCGGCCTAGTTGAGACCCAGTACTTC

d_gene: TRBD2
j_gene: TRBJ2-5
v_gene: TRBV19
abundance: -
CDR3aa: CASSGGASETQYF
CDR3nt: TGTGCCAGTAGCGGGGGGGCCTCAGAGACCCAGTACTTC

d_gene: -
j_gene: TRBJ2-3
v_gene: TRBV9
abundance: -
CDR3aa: CASSVGLYTDTQYF
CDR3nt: TGTGCCAGCAGCGTAGGTCTCTACACAGATACGCAGTATTTT

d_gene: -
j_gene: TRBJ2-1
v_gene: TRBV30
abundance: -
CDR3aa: CAWSVGTSLYNEQFF
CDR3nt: TGTGCCTGGAGTGTAGGAACTAGCCTCTACAATGAGCAGTTCTTC

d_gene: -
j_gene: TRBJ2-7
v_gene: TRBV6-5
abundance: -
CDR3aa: CASTPGDAYEQYF
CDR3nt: TGTGCCAGCACGCCAGGGGATGCCTACGAGCAGTACTTC

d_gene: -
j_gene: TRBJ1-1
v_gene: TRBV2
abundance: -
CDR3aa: CATLVGLGVTEAFF
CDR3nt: TGTGCCACCTTAGTGGGCCTCGGGGTTACTGAAGCTTTCTTT

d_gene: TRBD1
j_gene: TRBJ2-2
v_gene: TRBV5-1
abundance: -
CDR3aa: CASSLGPQGARTGELFF
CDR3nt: TGCGCCAGCAGCTTGGGACCACAGGGGGCTCGCACCGGGGAGCTGTTTTTT

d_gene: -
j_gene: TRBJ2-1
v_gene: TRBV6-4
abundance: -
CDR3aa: CASSDMGGASWSEQFF
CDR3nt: TGTGCCAGCAGTGACATGGGGGGGGCTAGTTGGAGTGAGCAGTTCTTC

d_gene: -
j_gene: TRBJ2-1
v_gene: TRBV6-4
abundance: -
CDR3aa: CASSPYGALNEQFF
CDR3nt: TGTGCCAGCAGCCCATATGGGGCATTGAATGAGCAGTTCTTC

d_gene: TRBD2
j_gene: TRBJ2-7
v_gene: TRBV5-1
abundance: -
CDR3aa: CASSLAIAGSYEQYF
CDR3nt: TGCGCCAGCAGCTTGGCAATAGCGGGGAGCTACGAGCAGTACTTC

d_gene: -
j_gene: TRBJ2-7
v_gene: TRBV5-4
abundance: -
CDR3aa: CASSLGGRSYEQYF
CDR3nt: TGTGCCAGCAGCCTCGGGGGGCGCTCCTACGAGCAGTACTTC

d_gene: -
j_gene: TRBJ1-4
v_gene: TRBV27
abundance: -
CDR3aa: CASSLNGGGEKLFF
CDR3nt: TGTGCCAGCAGCCTAAACGGGGGTGGGGAAAAACTGTTTTTT

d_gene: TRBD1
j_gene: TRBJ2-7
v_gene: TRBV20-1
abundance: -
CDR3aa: CSASWTGSYEQYF
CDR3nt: TGCAGTGCTAGTTGGACAGGTTCCTACGAGCAGTACTTC

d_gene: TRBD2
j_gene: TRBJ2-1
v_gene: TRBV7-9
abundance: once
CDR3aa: CASSLLAGGAYNEQFF
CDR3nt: TGTGCCAGCAGCTTGCTAGCGGGAGGGGCCTACAATGAGCAGTTCTTC

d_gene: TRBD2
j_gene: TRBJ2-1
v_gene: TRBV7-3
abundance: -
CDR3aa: CASSLSAGVSNEQFF
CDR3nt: TGTGCCAGCAGCTTATCGGCGGGAGTTAGCAATGAGCAGTTCTTC

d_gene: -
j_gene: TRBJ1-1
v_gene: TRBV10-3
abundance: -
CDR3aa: CAISAQGDLNTEAFF
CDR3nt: TGTGCCATCAGTGCACAGGGAGATCTGAACACTGAAGCTTTCTTT

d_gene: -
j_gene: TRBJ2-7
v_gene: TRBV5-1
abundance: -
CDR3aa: CASSLTIGVGYEQYF
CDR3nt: TGCGCCAGCAGCTTAACGATCGGTGTCGGCTACGAGCAGTACTTC

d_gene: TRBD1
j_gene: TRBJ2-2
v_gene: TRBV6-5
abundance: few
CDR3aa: CASSRQGADTGELFF
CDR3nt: TGTGCCAGCAGTAGACAGGGGGCGGACACCGGGGAGCTGTTTTTT

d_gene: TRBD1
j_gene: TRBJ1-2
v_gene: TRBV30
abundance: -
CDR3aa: CAWSYRDSFYGYTF
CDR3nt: TGTGCCTGGAGTTATCGGGACAGCTTCTATGGCTACACCTTC

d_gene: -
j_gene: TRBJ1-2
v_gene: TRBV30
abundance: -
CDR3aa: CALNFGGVGYTF
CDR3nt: TGTGCCTTGAATTTCGGGGGGGTTGGCTACACCTTC

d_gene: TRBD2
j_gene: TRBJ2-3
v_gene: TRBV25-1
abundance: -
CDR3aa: CASGIRGVGAGGLDTQYF
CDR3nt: TGTGCCAGCGGTATTAGGGGTGTGGGAGCGGGAGGATTAGATACGCAGTATTTT

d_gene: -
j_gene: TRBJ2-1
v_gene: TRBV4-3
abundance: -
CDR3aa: CASSQDPDTYNEQFF
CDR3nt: TGCGCCAGCAGCCAAGATCCCGACACCTACAATGAGCAGTTCTTC

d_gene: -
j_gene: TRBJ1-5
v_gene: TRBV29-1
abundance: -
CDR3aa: CSVGEGRLNSNQPQHF
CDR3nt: TGCAGCGTGGGGGAGGGAAGACTCAATAGCAATCAGCCCCAGCATTTT

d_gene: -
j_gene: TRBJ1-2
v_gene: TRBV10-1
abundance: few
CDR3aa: CASSEKAGFNHYGYTF
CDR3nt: TGCGCCAGCAGTGAGAAGGCAGGGTTTAATCACTATGGCTACACCTTC

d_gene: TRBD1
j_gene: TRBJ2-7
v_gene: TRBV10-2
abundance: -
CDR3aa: CASRETGTRSEQYF
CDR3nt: TGCGCCAGCAGGGAGACAGGGACCCGAAGCGAGCAGTACTTC